This TCR beta chain was captured in a study of CD4 T cells in relation to SARS-CoV-2 and coronaviruses. Study-wide points: Monoreactive clones expanded significantly more to SARS-CoV-2 than crossreactive clones did.

The CDR3 runs 13 residues. The ends lost 5 bases at V and 5 bases at J; junction bases unmatched: 2. Assay: immunoSEQ multiplex PCR; the TCRdb copy retains only in-frame clones and omits some. The data contain tens of thousands of clones, 80% to 90% of them singletons. Before the COVID-19 pandemic, during about 2011-2019, CD4+ T cells were taken from unexposed donors. Naive and memory CD4+ T cells were separated from cryopreserved PBMCs. This clone was seen just once. Its target is unknown. The rearrangement uses TRBV12-3 or TRBV12-4 and TRBJ1-2; TRBD1 matches at 10 bases. The sequence came from a human donor in good health. Specimen: memory CD4+ T cells from PBMCs. The CDR3 loop reads CASSPGQGYGYTF. As DNA, the CDR3 is TGTGCCAGCAGTCCGGGACAGGGGTATGGCTACACCTTC.